This T cell receptor (beta chain) was identified during a study of control samples from healthy donors and cancer patients. Method: immunoSEQ multiplex PCR; TCRdb's copy keeps in-frame clones and lacks some. The repertoire consists of 150,000 to 200,000 clones, with around 90% occurring once and the leading ten covering about 0.64%. This clone showed up just a few times. The sequence came from a woman between 25 and 40 years old in good health. The sequenced sample was blood.

The CDR3 nucleotides read TGTGCCAGCAGCTTAAAACGCGAGACTGAAGCTTTCTTT. Its translation: CASSLKRETEAFF. The V call is TRBV7-2, the J call TRBJ1-1, with D hard to call. This CDR3 has 13 amino acids. Deletions cut 2 bases from V and 5 bases from J, with 9 bases between. Per germline, CDR1 SGHTA and CDR2 FQGNSA.